Shown below are 29 T cell receptor beta chains from a single sample sequenced in a study of blood T cells in healthy people across ages. A second PCR, run for roughly 7 to 11 cycles, used a sample-barcoded 5' primer plus a J-beta primer mix. TCRdb reprocessed the 5' RACE reads with MiXCR, giving one entry per CDR3 protein. The sample carries some 1.5 million distinct CDR3 sequences, under 55% recorded once. Material: blood. These receptor sequences come from a woman under 30 in good health.

This clonotype showed up just a few times. The rearrangement links TRBV28 to TRBJ2-5, with D possibly being TRBD2 (5 bases). The CDR3 is made up of 14 amino acids. V dropped 2 bases and J dropped 5 bases, with 12 bases sitting between them. Germline CDR1 MDHEN, CDR2 SYDVKM. The CDR3 DNA follows: TGTGCCAGCAGTTTAAGCGGAGACGGCGAGACCCAGTACTTC. Translating gives CASSLSGDGETQYF.

This sequence joins TRBV5-1 and TRBJ2-7; tentatively, D is TRBD1 (6 bases). Trimming removed 2 bases from V and 3 bases from J, with 12 bases in between. The CDR3 length is 14 residues. Germline assignment: CDR1 SGHRS and CDR2 YFSETQ. CDR3 loop: CASSLGGHVYEQYF. The CDR3 DNA is TGCGCCAGCAGCTTAGGGGGACACGTCTACGAGCAGTACTTC.

This clonotype was recorded a few times. The chain recombines TRBV20-1 with TRBJ2-4; 8 nucleotides align to TRBD1. The J call may be wrong; the DNA end is better matched by TRBJ2-7. Germline V lookup: CDR1 DFQATT, CDR2 SNEGSKA (reference sequence). The CDR3 sequence is 14 residues long. Here the CDR3 DNA reads TGCAGTGCCCTAGACAGGGGTCGGGTTTACGAGCAGTACTTC. This gives the protein CSALDRGRVYEQYF.

V usage is TRBV30 and J usage is TRBJ2-6; TRBD1 is a possible D gene (5 bases). V was pared by 2 bases and J by 4 bases, with 15 bases between. The germline V gene has CDR1 GTSNPN and CDR2 SVGIG (reference sequence). The CDR3 is 16 amino acids. CDR3: CAWSRQSSAGANVLTF. For the CDR3, the DNA is TGTGCCTGGAGTAGACAGTCCTCGGCCGGGGCCAACGTCCTGACTTTC. Variable domain in full (rest from reference TRBV30 and TRBJ2-6): SQTIHQWPATLVQPVGSPLSLECTVEGTSNPNLYWYRQAAGRGLQLLFYSVGIGQISSEVPQNLSASRPQDRQFILSSKKLLLSDSGFYLCAWSRQSSAGANVLTFGAGSRLTVL.

There are many counts of this clonotype. This chain links TRBV20-1 with TRBJ1-2; TRBD1 matches at 9 bases. This CDR3 comprises 17 residues. Losses at the gene ends were 6 bases for V and 0 bases for J; bases not matched to a gene: 14. Germline loops: CDR1 DFQATT, CDR2 SNEGSKA (reference sequence). The CDR3 DNA sequence: TGCAGTGCCCTGGGACAGGGAGTGAGTGACTCTAACTATGGCTACACCTTC. It yields the protein CSALGQGVSDSNYGYTF.

As concerns this clonotype: A much larger clonotype is one base distant, so this may be a read error. This chain links TRBV4-2 with TRBJ2-1, with D maybe TRBD2 (6 bases). The DNA matches TRBJ2-7 better at its end, which makes the J call doubtful. The CDR3 sequence is 14 residues long. Per the germline V gene, CDR1 is LGHNA and CDR2 is YNFKEQ. CDR3 residues: CASSQDREYNEQYF. The CDR3 bases are TGTGCCAGCAGCCAAGATCGGGAGTACAATGAGCAGTACTTC.

This sequence joins TRBV3-1 and TRBJ1-2, with D possibly matching TRBD1 (5 bases). CDR1 and CDR2 (germline): LGHDT, YNNKEL (reference sequence). This CDR3 contains 13 residues. Trimming pared 4 bases from V and 5 bases from J, leaving 11 bases between. This CDR3 reads CASSRTGRYGYTF. Here the CDR3 DNA reads TGTGCCAGCAGCCGGACGGGACGATATGGCTACACCTTC.

This sequence joins TRBV5-1 and TRBJ2-2; no definite D call. This CDR3 spans 15 amino acids. Germline assignment: CDR1 SGHRS and CDR2 YFSETQ. V was trimmed by 0 bases and J by 0 bases, leaving 6 bases between them. CDR3 DNA: TGCGCCAGCAGCTTGGGCCACCCGAACACCGGGGAGCTGTTTTTT. Its translation is CASSLGHPNTGELFF.

This clonotype has just a few counts. The V call is TRBV18, the J call TRBJ2-1, with TRBD2 matching 9 bases. The CDR3 has 16 amino acids. Per germline, CDR1 KGHSH and CDR2 LQKENI. The V and J ends lost 3 bases and 3 bases, in that order; junction bases with no gene match: 6. The CDR3 loop is CASSPQAGGHYNEQFF. For the CDR3, the DNA is TGTGCCAGCTCACCTCAAGCGGGAGGACACTACAATGAGCAGTTCTTC.

The V call is TRBV7-9, the J call TRBJ1-2; TRBD1 aligns across 7 bases. There are 14 residues in the CDR3. J gave up 7 bases and V 5 bases, and 10 bases lay outside the gene matches. Germline CDR1 is SEHNR and CDR2 is FQNEAQ (reference sequence). The CDR3, as DNA: TGTGCCAGCAGCCCCCCAGCCAGGGGGTCTGGCTACACCTTC. Encoded protein: CASSPPARGSGYTF. Complete variable domain (other parts from reference TRBV7-9 and TRBJ1-2): DTGVSQNPRHKITKRGQNVTFRCDPISEHNRLYWYRQTLGQGPEFLTYFQNEAQLEKSRLLSDRFSAERPKGSFSTLEIQRTEQGDSAMYLCASSPPARGSGYTFGSGTRLTVV.

V is TRBV15 and J is TRBJ2-5, with D unclear. Trimming shortened V by 5 bases and J by 4 bases, and 11 bases separated the two germline ends. Germline V lookup: CDR1 LNHNV, CDR2 YYDKDF (reference sequence). The CDR3 contains 13 residues. The chain's CDR3 is CATSYADAETQYF. CDR3 coding DNA: TGTGCCACCAGCTACGCCGACGCAGAGACCCAGTACTTC.

The rearrangement links TRBV10-3 to TRBJ2-3, with D perhaps TRBD2 (5 bases). The CDR3 runs to 13 residues. Per the germline V gene, CDR1 is ENHRY and CDR2 is SYGVKD. The germline V and J ends were trimmed by 3 bases and 4 bases, with 8 bases remaining between them. CDR3 DNA: TGTGCCATCAGTGATAGTAGCGCAGATACGCAGTATTTT. Translating it yields CAISDSSADTQYF.

The V and J genes are TRBV13 and TRBJ2-3; weak D call: TRBD1 (5 bases). Germline values: CDR1 PRHDT, CDR2 FYEKMQ (reference sequence). Trimming left V 1 base short and J 1 base short, with 15 bases between. The CDR3 is made up of 17 amino acids. The CDR3 reads CASSLVAGARRTDTQYF. The CDR3 DNA is TGTGCCAGCAGCTTAGTTGCTGGGGCCCGCCGCACAGATACGCAGTATTTT.

The J gene is TRBJ2-3, the V gene TRBV7-2; no clear D. Germline CDR1 is SGHTA and CDR2 is FQGNSA. Between the trimmed V and J ends, which lost 4 bases and 4 bases, there was a span of 6 bases. The CDR3 consists of 12 residues. The CDR3 region has the DNA TGTGCCAGCAGCTACTTTTCAGATACGCAGTATTTT. Protein: CASSYFSDTQYF.

This clonotype has more than one count but fewer than ten. J is TRBJ2-1 and V is TRBV5-1, with a possible D match to TRBD1 (7 bases). The germline V gene encodes CDR1 SGHRS and CDR2 YFSETQ. With 3 bases removed from V and 9 bases from J, the gap between germline ends came to 16 bases. The CDR3 contains 14 residues. CDR3 region: CASSYGQVGGEQFF. CDR3 sequence (DNA): TGCGCCAGCAGCTACGGACAGGTGGGGGGTGAGCAGTTCTTC. Full variable domain (rest looked up from reference TRBV5-1 and TRBJ2-1): KAGVTQTPRYLIKTRGQQVTLSCSPISGHRSVSWYQQTPGQGLQFLFEYFSETQRNKGNFPGRFSGRQFSNSRSEMNVSTLELGDSALYLCASSYGQVGGEQFFGPGTRLTVL.

The CDR3 DNA is TGCAGTGCCGCAACGCGTCAGCATAATGAAAAACTGTTTTTT. Its translation is CSAATRQHNEKLFF. The V call is TRBV20-1, the J call TRBJ1-4; D unresolved. The ends were cut back, 6 bases at V and 4 bases at J, with 15 bases in the middle. CDR3 size: 14 residues. Germline assignment: CDR1 DFQATT and CDR2 SNEGSKA (reference sequence).

V gene TRBV6-1 combines with J gene TRBJ2-4; unclear D gene. The J call could be wrong; TRBJ2-7 is a better fit for the DNA end. This CDR3 has 13 amino acids. Germline lookup yields CDR1 MNHNS and CDR2 SASEGT. CDR3: CASCERGPYEQYF. In DNA, the CDR3 is TGTGCCAGCTGCGAAAGAGGTCCCTACGAGCAGTACTTC.

This chain joins TRBV20-1 and TRBJ2-2; 9 bases line up with TRBD2. This CDR3 contains 16 residues. Germline loops: CDR1 DFQATT, CDR2 SNEGSKA (reference sequence). V shed 2 bases, J shed 8 bases, and the junction held 12 bases outside the gene matches. The CDR3 bases are TGCAGTGCTAGACTAGCGGGGAATCGTTTAGAGGGGGAGCTGTTTTTT. Protein sequence: CSARLAGNRLEGELFF.

The chain links TRBV9 to TRBJ1-1; D possibly corresponds to TRBD1 (5 bases). This CDR3 region has 15 residues. The V end lost 1 base, the J end lost 0 bases, and 10 bases lay between the germline ends. The germline gives CDR1 SGDLS, CDR2 YYNGEE. The CDR3 sequence: CASSVTGTVNTEAFF. The CDR3 region has the DNA TGTGCCAGCAGCGTAACCGGGACGGTGAACACTGAAGCTTTCTTT.

The V and J genes are TRBV7-8 and TRBJ1-1; perhaps TRBD1 as D (5 bases). The CDR3 has 14 residues. The germline V gene encodes CDR1 SGHVS and CDR2 FQNEAQ. Trimming took off 2 bases at V and 4 bases at J, with 11 bases between the two ends. The CDR3: CASSLSQGRTEAFF. CDR3 coding DNA: TGTGCCAGCAGCTTATCGCAGGGTCGCACTGAAGCTTTCTTT.

This clonotype was seen more than once but under ten times. The chain combines TRBV2 with TRBJ2-3; the match to TRBD1 covers 9 bases. Germline V gives CDR1 SNHLY, CDR2 FYNNEI. Trimming took 1 base from V and 1 from J; bases not matched to a gene: 0. This CDR3 region has 15 residues. CDR3: CASSEDRGRTDTQYF. DNA for the CDR3: TGTGCCAGCAGTGAAGACAGGGGGCGCACAGATACGCAGTATTTT. The complete variable domain, with remaining parts taken from reference TRBV2 and TRBJ2-3, reads EPEVTQTPSHQVTQMGQEVILRCVPISNHLYFYWYRQILGQKVEFLVSFYNNEISEKSEIFDDQFSVERPDGSNFTLKIRSTKLEDSAMYFCASSEDRGRTDTQYFGPGTRLTVL.

This clonotype was observed a few times. V gene TRBV10-3 combines with J gene TRBJ2-2, with D possibly being TRBD1 (5 bases). The CDR3 is made up of 17 amino acids. Germline CDR1 and CDR2: ENHRY and SYGVKD. Between the trimmed V and J ends, which lost 3 bases and 3 bases, there was a span of 17 bases. The chain's CDR3 is CAISDKISGSDTGELFF. CDR3 coding DNA: TGTGCCATCAGTGATAAAATTTCAGGGTCGGACACCGGGGAGCTGTTTTTT.

The genes are TRBV7-6 and TRBJ2-1; D may match TRBD1 or TRBD2 (5 bases each). Germline V CDR1 and CDR2: SGHVS, FNYEAQ. This CDR3 is built from 15 residues. Trimming stripped 3 bases from V and 10 bases from J, with 19 bases between. Written as DNA, the CDR3 is TGTGCCAGCAGCTTTACCGGGACCCGCGTAAACGAGCAGTTCTTC. Translated: CASSFTGTRVNEQFF.

The genes are TRBV9 and TRBJ1-4; unclear D gene. The V end lost 2 bases, the J end lost 8 bases, and 13 bases lay between the germline ends. This CDR3 spans 14 amino acids. Germline V gene sequence: CDR1 SGDLS, CDR2 YYNGEE. In nucleotides, the CDR3 is TGTGCCAGCAGCGTCGGGCAGGAAAACGAAAAACTGTTTTTT. Translation: CASSVGQENEKLFF.

This clonotype was seen more than once but under ten times. DNA for the CDR3: TGTGCCAGCAGTCGTGCTGCAGGGCTCACTGAAGCTTTCTTT. This sequence encodes CASSRAAGLTEAFF. The J gene is TRBJ1-1, the V gene TRBV6-5; D may be TRBD1 (5 bases). Looked up from germline, CDR1 is MNHEY and CDR2 is SVGAGI. This CDR3 region has 14 residues. V lost 5 bases to trimming and J lost 4 bases, with 14 bases between them.

This chain joins TRBV3-1 and TRBJ2-3; 13 positions agree with TRBD2. The junction had 7 bases not matched to a gene; V was cut back by 3 bases and J by 4 bases. There are 17 residues in the CDR3. CDR1 is LGHDT and CDR2 is YNNKEL in the germline V gene (reference sequence). The CDR3 is CASSQSGTSGIADTQYF. CDR3 coding DNA: TGTGCCAGCAGCCAGTCCGGGACTAGCGGGATTGCAGATACGCAGTATTTT.

This clonotype was seen repeatedly, ten times or more. This chain uses TRBV6-2 or TRBV6-3 with TRBJ2-1; TRBD2 agrees at 7 bases. Per the germline V gene, CDR1 is MNHEY and CDR2 is SVGEGT. The CDR3 sequence is 15 residues long. The V gene end was trimmed by 0 bases and the J gene end by 4 bases; junction bases not matched to a gene: 3. The CDR3 region has the DNA TGTGCCAGCAGTTACTCTAGCGGGCGTTACAATGAGCAGTTCTTC. Its translation is CASSYSSGRYNEQFF.

V usage is TRBV12-3 or TRBV12-4 and J usage is TRBJ2-1; 7 positions match TRBD2. J lost 0 bases, V lost 3 bases, and 5 bases had no gene match. This CDR3 has 16 amino acids. CDR3 loop: CASSFWRGSSYNEQFF. CDR3 sequence (DNA): TGTGCCAGCAGTTTTTGGCGGGGGAGCTCCTACAATGAGCAGTTCTTC.

The chain joins TRBV4-1 to TRBJ2-7; D is ambiguous. Germline loops: CDR1 MGHRA, CDR2 YSYEKL. The CDR3 is 13 residues long. V lost 0 bases and J 9 bases, leaving 12 bases between the germline ends. The CDR3 bases are TGCGCCAGCAGCCAAGATACCCTAGGCGTGCAGTACTTC. Residues: CASSQDTLGVQYF.